This record concerns one TCR beta chain sequence. It lacks a known antigen. No quality values exist for individual bases; no much larger clone is one base distant. The cohort was made up of about 610 healthy bone marrow donors. At the time of sampling, every cohort member was nominally healthy, though immune exposures that went unrecorded were likely present. The donor tested CMV seropositive and was one of the 289 seropositive cohort members. A peripheral blood sample was collected from each donor, and TCR beta sequencing was performed on peripheral blood mononuclear cells. Genomic DNA was extracted from the blood cell samples with the Qiagen DNeasy Blood Extraction Kit. Library prep was done by the immunoSEQ multiplex PCR assay. For the multiplex PCR, a mixture combining 60 forward primers for TCR Vbeta segments and 13 reverse primers for TCR Jbeta segments was used. Amplification of the CDR3 region of rearranged TCR beta genes was performed with a multiplex PCR assay on genomic DNA. On the Illumina HiSeq System, the amplified TCR beta libraries were sequenced as 87-base-pair reads. The original methods were these. In a later analysis, roughly 80 million unique TCR beta chains were counted across the approximately 640 repertoires, and around 10 million of these chains were shared by at least two donors. Raw reads were error-corrected and collapsed into unique sequences with a nearest-neighbor algorithm that merged closely related sequences to remove PCR and sequencing errors. V, D and J gene segments were assigned by aligning CDR3 sequences to IMGT reference sequences. For a sequence to be retained, a match of at least six nucleotides to both a V gene segment and a J gene segment was required. A rearrangement counted as productive if the CDR3 had no stop codons and remained in frame with V and J, and every other rearrangement counted as non-productive. CDR3 was defined by IMGT convention, running from the second conserved V-encoded cysteine to the conserved J-encoded phenylalanine. The earlier analysis of some 600 of the donors excluded sequences that lacked an unambiguous match to a single V gene segment. In an earlier analysis of 587 of the donors, V segments were called functional above 56.7% productive rearrangements and were called segregating when the between-donor standard deviation exceeded 5%. To diagnose cytomegalovirus status from the catalog of TCR beta chain sequences, a statistical classification framework was built. In a later analysis, TCR nucleotide sequences were compared against IMGT/GENE-DB human TR gene sequences so that V and J genes could be assigned. A later analysis assigned CDR3 sequences and most-parsimonious VDJ recombination scenarios with the TCRdist pipeline. A later analysis defined each TCR beta chain by its CDR3 amino acid sequence plus V-gene family, and excluded reads lacking a unique V-gene family. As a way to deal with suspected cross-contamination and a sequencing artifact, a later analysis dropped approximately 570 nucleotide sequences that were highly shared and had low generation probability. A later analysis calculated a clonal expansion index for each public chain from normalized within-repertoire ranks of inferred template counts. In a later analysis, generation probabilities were computed with a VDJ recombination model fitted to out-of-frame rearrangements, and the resulting probabilities were checked against IGoR. A later analysis scored TCR-TCR, TCR-HLA and TCR-CMV co-occurrence with hypergeometric tests, applying a repertoire-size bias correction to TCR pairs. In a later analysis, false discovery rates were estimated by permuting HLA or CMV assignments 20 times. In a later analysis, co-occurring TCRs were grouped with DBSCAN, and TCRdist sequence similarity was added when clustering was performed within HLA-allele-positive subsets. Repertoires with fewer than 30,000 or more than 120,000 public chains were left out of co-occurrence clustering, as were about 5 repertoires with anomalous nucleotide sharing. TCRdb carries this immuneACCESS record with in-frame sequences only. Its versions omit some clonotypes, under half of them owing to an unresolved V gene in the studies checked, with the rest unexplained. That table supplies the V and J calls and clone size; D and trimming were determined from the DNA. The sample yields 65,000 to 70,000 clones; roughly four fifths were counted once. More than 7% of the sample is taken by the ten largest.

Deletion took 7 bases off V and 6 bases off J, with a span of 18 bases between the germline ends. According to the germline V gene (reference sequence), CDR1 reads MNHNY and CDR2 reads SVGAGI. The CDR3 sequence holds 14 residues, the cysteine and phenylalanine included. Solely the CDR3 DNA is kept, with 42 bases framed from the first base. The data were obtained in a study of cytomegalovirus exposure and HLA in healthy donors (dated by TCRdb to the late 2010s). A note on the overall study: According to an earlier analysis of several hundred of the donors, 150 million to 200 million T cells yielded 90 million to 140 million unique TCR beta sequences and more than 250 Gb of sequence data. HLA typing included class I and class II loci at four-digit resolution. The aim of the study was to test whether cataloging public T cell receptors could identify signatures of past pathogen exposure. On average, roughly 200,000 unique TCR beta nucleotide sequences were sequenced per donor among a few hundred genotyped donors of the cohort, with 15% to 20% of those sequences being non-productive. The genetic ancestry cluster associated with self-reported Caucasian donors included around 76% of the roughly 360 genotyped donors. A later genetic analysis took genome-wide SNP genotypes for about 55% of the 666 donors and used that subset as a discovery cohort. Every repertoire in the discovery cohort had been generated on one and the same sequencing platform. To predict cytomegalovirus infection status, the study combined high-throughput TCR immunosequencing, statistical association of individual TCRs with disease status, and machine learning. In addition to the first cohort of 666 subjects, a separate validation cohort of about 120 different subjects was used. The study profiled the T cell repertoires of more than 500 subjects by immunosequencing and related them to cytomegalovirus serostatus. In an earlier analysis of roughly 540 of the donors, high-throughput TCR beta sequencing was used to judge whether each TCR beta V gene segment behaved as functional or pseudogenic. Because of strong linkage in the cohort, roughly five DR-DQ haplotypes were treated as single units for association and clustering. The number of donors typed differed by locus, with about 629-630 for A, B, C, DRB1 and DQB1, approximately 500 for DQA1, about 610 for DPA1, and 400 to 490 for DPB1. The later analysis used no new phenotypic data to find candidate immune exposures, relying instead on TCR beta sequences and their occurrence across donors. Around 320 gigabases of sequencing data and approximately 84 million unique TCR sequences were included in an early release covering about 700 HLA-typed donors. A later analysis re-examined previously published TCR beta repertoires from more than 650 donors and added high-resolution HLA genotyping to investigate patterns of TCR occurrence. Alongside the repertoire data, information on donor age, sex, ethnicity and CMV serostatus was compiled.

The investigation overall reported the following: When HLA alleles, especially DR and DQ, strongly co-occurred, TCR associations were difficult to assign to individual alleles. An earlier analysis of approximately 540 of the donors showed that most TCR beta V segments appeared in productive rearrangements either about 87% or about 30% of the time, which broadly matched IMGT annotations. The earlier analysis of 587 of the donors excluded about 16 rarely observed V segments, including chromosome 9 orphons, because counts were too low. In a later analysis, about 17,000 TCR beta sequences were associated with specific HLA alleles at a false discovery rate of 0.05. According to a later analysis, TCR association rates differed among HLA loci, with DRB1 alleles showing the most associated TCRs and HLA-C alleles showing the fewest. Compared with the roughly 670-donor mean, donors in an Asian-associated ancestry cluster had fewer N-insertions in productive TCRs, according to a later genetic analysis. In a later genetic analysis, a missense DCLRE1C variant was associated with V-gene and J-gene trimming of TCR beta chains, and the association was replicated in an independent cohort. Because the 87-base-pair reads could not distinguish some IMGT-functional V segments, including TRBV6-2 and TRBV6-3, those segments were excluded. A further reported finding was that TCR beta sequences accurately predicted the HLA-A and HLA-B alleles for most subjects in the first cohort. In a later analysis, several top co-occurrence clusters were reported to appear linked to parvovirus B19, influenza, CMV and Epstein-Barr virus. In a later analysis, HLA-associated TCR beta chains were found to be more clonally expanded and to have lower generation probabilities than equally common non-associated chains. A cluster of highly shared sequence variants was judged likely to represent a technical artifact of the sequencing pipeline. HLA typing was unavailable for some donors at each locus, so association tests used only the typed subset. Most TCR sequences were seen in very few donors, while some public TCRs were found in many individuals. The study gave a list of over 150 TCR beta chains associated with cytomegalovirus. For the cohort, immune exposure information was limited to CMV serostatus. The classifier was reported to diagnose cytomegalovirus status with high specificity and sensitivity in both the original cohort and the validation cohort. In a later analysis, most CMV-associated TCR beta chains were found to appear HLA-restricted, with HLA associations seemingly driven largely by CMV exposure. Correlated functional status among segregating V segments might be attributable to linkage disequilibrium, but an unknown experimental factor could not be ruled out. Presence/absence analyses assumed roughly uniform sequencing depth across donors, an assumption that may not hold. The authors suggested that the approach could potentially be generalized to other disease states and immunological phenotypes. Only TCR beta chains were sequenced in this cohort, and the absence of alpha or paired-chain data limited detectable features. In vitro tests confirmed that a few of the cytomegalovirus-associated TCR beta chains recognize cytomegalovirus antigens.

The sample was PBMCs. The receptor's source is a woman aged 25 to 39 in good health and CMV-seropositive. The V gene is TRBV6-6 and the J gene is TRBJ1-1; too little of a D gene remains to name it. The CDR3 is CASTLSAPQAEAFF. The nucleotide sequence reads as follows: TGTGCCAGCACCCTTAGCGCCCCTCAGGCTGAAGCTTTCTTT.